The present entry profiles one TCR beta chain with its context. This clonotype was seen only a few times. Its antigen is currently not known. No quality values exist for individual bases; no much larger clone is one base distant. These data are taken from a study of human T cells and chemical hapten exposure listed by TCRdb under 2021. Notes on the research overall: For sensitization, 2% DPC in acetone was applied to a roughly 2 cm by roughly 2 cm area of upper inner arm skin. Throughout the study period of roughly 24 weeks, patients also received therapeutic DPC doses to the scalp every week. Patch testing on the upper back used Finn chambers containing 0.01% DPC, with scoring done after 6 days according to International Contact Dermatitis Research Group standards. The patient cohort, mostly female, included alopecia areata with under or over 50% scalp involvement, alopecia totalis and alopecia universalis. Libraries were pooled for sequencing, and variation in per-sample TCR yields was attributed mainly to small differences in library volumes within the pool. In alopecia patients, the study followed how the peripheral blood TCR repertoire changed in vivo over primary and secondary sensitization to diphenylcyclopropenone (DPC), a hapten. Blood samples were taken from patients before sensitization (week 0) and at 2, 6 and about 24 weeks after DPC sensitization. Blood for TCR sequencing was provided by twenty-nine alopecia patients at one to four time points (pre-sensitization, 2, 6 and 24 weeks). Results and caveats for the whole study, not just this receptor: The number of PT1 expanded TCRs positively correlated with patch test score, significant at thresholds 8, 16 and 32 but not 4. Compared with pre-sensitization or healthy control sets, expanded TCRs formed significantly more large CDR3 similarity clusters, which is consistent with antigen-driven responses. Because all patients had alopecia, a presumed autoimmune disease, the immune response of the patients might differ from that of healthy individuals. After repeated subsampling, the strength of the expansion versus patch-test correlation and the threshold at which it became significant changed. No change with DPC sensitization was found in the number of TCRs above 1 in 1000 frequency, and no evidence of global repertoire structure alterations was found.

Receptors were amplified or captured by RACE. The data were produced on a NextSeq 500. During library preparation, unique molecular identifiers were attached to individual cDNA molecules so that TCRs could be counted quantitatively and reproducibly. Both TCR alpha and TCR beta chains were sequenced from each blood RNA sample. The paper's processing steps were these. The median number of TCRs per sample was approximately 98,000, ranging from about 23,224 to 700,000. V, J and CDR3 annotation of the TCR reads was performed with the Decombinator software suite. For PS versus PT1 abundance plots, all samples were subsampled to the same number of TCRs (28,000). TCRs were defined as expanded if absent before sensitization and observed at least eight times at the 2-week time point. TCRdb ran its own pipeline on the public reads, namely fastp trimming at Q25 and MiXCR clone calling, and kept in-frame beta chains. CDR3 protein duplicates are merged, each entry listing the most common genes and DNA. What appears here as the V and J calls and clone size reflects TCRdb's work, not the paper's. The sample table contains 65,000 to 70,000 distinct CDR3 sequences; only one count was recorded for approximately 11% of them. The top ten clonotypes cover around 4.8% of the sample.

Explained via the paper, the time point label denotes: pre-sensitization, week 0. Taken with the paper, the label for treatment or condition translates to: therapeutic diphenylcyclopropenone sensitization with weekly scalp DPC. At every patch-test visit, the blood draw took place before the patch test was put on. Patients were considered eligible if aged 18 to 70, diagnosed with alopecia and deemed suitable for DPC therapy, and patients were excluded if pregnant. Total RNA was extracted from unfractionated whole blood collected in Tempus Blood RNA tubes. The CDR3, cysteine through phenylalanine, is 20 amino acids long. Only the CDR3 portion is preserved as DNA: 60 bases, with reading frame beginning at the first base. The germline V end is reduced by 4 bases and the J end by 0 bases; junction bases left unmatched: 13. The germline V gene (reference sequence) provides CDR1 SGHNT and CDR2 YYREEE.

The rearranged chain carries TRBV5-4 and TRBJ2-6, with TRBD1 matching 10 junction bases. Specimen: whole blood, collected in connection with sensitization to the hapten diphenylcyclopropenone (DPC). The clonotype was recovered from a woman aged 45-65 years with alopecia areata. Some clones in this sample may be carry-over from other donors' samples. CDR3 region: CASSPIPRTGGFSGANVLTF. The sequenced DNA is TGTGCCAGCAGCCCGATTCCCAGGACAGGGGGTTTCTCTGGGGCCAACGTCCTGACTTTC.